Listed below are T cell receptor beta chains from one sample, sequenced in a study of cytotoxic CD8 clonotypes in ibrutinib-treated CLL. The assay was immunoSEQ multiplex PCR, and TCRdb's table has in-frame clones only and misses some. The sample consists of about 140,000 clones, about 91% of them appearing once. Sequenced material: PBMCs, taken after 12 months of ibrutinib treatment. These receptors were taken from a human donor with chronic lymphocytic leukemia. The CDR3 runs from the conserved cysteine through the conserved F or W. A D gene is named only where the DNA matches it firmly. Clone size is shown for a subset of rows, as once, few, many or a class of expanded clone.

d_gene,v_gene,j_gene,len,abundance,CDR3nt,CDR3aa
-,TRBV7-8,TRBJ2-7,14,-,TGTGCCAGCAGCTTAGTAGGCGGTACCTACGAGCAGTACTTC,CASSLVGGTYEQYF
-,TRBV15,TRBJ2-2,16,-,TGTGCCACTGGCCACCTTAGCGGAGGGGGCACCGGGGAGCTGTTTTTT,CATGHLSGGGTGELFF
-,TRBV28,TRBJ2-3,14,-,TGTGCCAGCAGAAGCGGCGGGGGCACAGATACGCAGTATTTT,CASRSGGGTDTQYF
-,TRBV10-3,TRBJ2-7,13,once,TGTGCCATCAGTTCAGGAAACTCCTACGAGCAGTACTTC,CAISSGNSYEQYF
-,TRBV14,TRBJ2-3,13,once,TGTGCCAGCGCGGGAACTAGCATGGATACGCAGTATTTT,CASAGTSMDTQYF
TRBD1,TRBV5-1,TRBJ1-1,14,-,TGCGCCAGCAGCTGGGGGACAGGGAACACTGAAGCTTTCTTT,CASSWGTGNTEAFF
TRBD2,TRBV5-1,TRBJ2-5,16,-,TGCGCCAGCAGCCGAGGGACTAGCGGGAGTCAAGAGACCCAGTACTTC,CASSRGTSGSQETQYF
-,TRBV5-3,TRBJ2-1,10,once,TGTGCCAGAAGTTCTACCTCGGAGTTCTTC,CARSSTSEFF
-,TRBV14,TRBJ1-4,15,-,TGTGCCAGCAGCCAAGGGTCACACCAAAATGAAAAACTGTTTTTT,CASSQGSHQNEKLFF
-,TRBV5-1,TRBJ2-7,17,-,TGCGCCAGCAGGGGAGGGTCCCGGGACATCCTTAGTGACGAGCAGTACTTC,CASRGGSRDILSDEQYF
-,TRBV7-2,TRBJ2-7,15,-,TGTGCCAGCAGCCAAGAAGTCGCAGGCAACTACGAGCAGTACTTC,CASSQEVAGNYEQYF
-,TRBV5-5,TRBJ1-3,16,-,TGTGCCAGCAGTTCCGGGACTGCGAACTCTGGAAACACCATATATTTT,CASSSGTANSGNTIYF
-,TRBV30,TRBJ1-3,13,few,TGTGCCTGGAGTGTGAACGAAGGAAACACCATATATTTT,CAWSVNEGNTIYF
-,TRBV25-1,TRBJ2-3,14,-,TGTGCCAGCAGTGATCCTACGGGAACAGATACGCAGTATTTT,CASSDPTGTDTQYF
-,TRBV7-6,TRBJ2-3,15,-,TGTGCCAGCAGCTTAGCGGGTTCCCCGACAGATACGCAGTATTTT,CASSLAGSPTDTQYF
-,TRBV19,TRBJ2-1,13,once,TGTGCCAGTAGTATGGGTCCCTCAGGTGAGCAGTTCTTC,CASSMGPSGEQFF
-,TRBV18,TRBJ1-1,13,-,TGTGCCAGCTCCCACGGACAAAACACTGAAGCTTTCTTT,CASSHGQNTEAFF
-,TRBV4-2,TRBJ1-4,15,-,TGTGCCAGCAGCCAAGTTACAGCCGGTAATGAAAAACTGTTTTTT,CASSQVTAGNEKLFF
-,TRBV30,TRBJ2-1,13,-,TGTGCCTGGACCTCAGCAACCTACAATGAGCAGTTCTTC,CAWTSATYNEQFF
-,TRBV15,TRBJ2-3,17,-,TGTGCCACCAGCACCCTCGGGGCCCTCACTAGCACAGATACGCAGTATTTT,CATSTLGALTSTDTQYF
TRBD1,TRBV5-1,TRBJ2-1,15,-,TGCGCCAGCAGTCCCCAGGGGGCCCCCTACAATGAGCAGTTCTTC,CASSPQGAPYNEQFF
-,TRBV5-5,TRBJ1-5,16,-,TGTGCCAGCAGCTTGGAATCGGGGGCAGGAGGTCAGCCCCAGCATTTT,CASSLESGAGGQPQHF
-,TRBV10-3,TRBJ2-5,13,once,TGTGCCATCAGAGAGGGTGGTAGCCAGACCCAGTACTTC,CAIREGGSQTQYF
TRBD1,TRBV7-9,TRBJ1-1,14,-,TGTGCCAGCGGGGAGACAGGGAGGAACACTGAAGCTTTCTTT,CASGETGRNTEAFF
-,TRBV7-3,TRBJ2-3,14,-,TGTGCCAGCAGCTTAATTGGGCAGACAGATACGCAGTATTTT,CASSLIGQTDTQYF
TRBD1,TRBV29-1,TRBJ2-7,13,-,TGCAGCGTTGAGAGGGACAGACCCTACGAGCAGTACTTC,CSVERDRPYEQYF
-,TRBV9,TRBJ2-2,16,-,TGTGCCAGCAGCGTAGGGCTAGCCAAGGACACCGGGGAGCTGTTTTTT,CASSVGLAKDTGELFF
-,TRBV7-8,TRBJ2-3,13,-,TGTGCCAGCAGCTTAAGCAACTGGGATACGCAGTATTTT,CASSLSNWDTQYF
TRBD2,TRBV28,TRBJ2-3,15,-,TGTGCCAGCAGTCCCGGGGGGGGACCCACAGATACGCAGTATTTT,CASSPGGGPTDTQYF
-,TRBV28,TRBJ1-2,12,-,TGTGCCAGCAGTCCTCCCACGGGAGGCTACACCTTC,CASSPPTGGYTF
TRBD2,TRBV14,TRBJ2-1,16,-,TGTGCCAGCAGCCGACTTAGCGGGGGATCCTACAATGAGCAGTTCTTC,CASSRLSGGSYNEQFF
-,TRBV18,TRBJ2-5,15,-,TGTGCCAGCTCACCACAGGAAGACCTCCAAGAGACCCAGTACTTC,CASSPQEDLQETQYF
TRBD1,TRBV7-3,TRBJ2-2,15,-,TGTGCCAGCAGCTCACGACAGGGGGCGAACGGGGAGCTGTTTTTT,CASSSRQGANGELFF
TRBD2,TRBV5-4,TRBJ2-3,17,-,TGTGCCAGCAGCTTGGAGGCTAGCGGGGTGGGCACAGATACGCAGTATTTT,CASSLEASGVGTDTQYF
TRBD1,TRBV19,TRBJ2-1,15,-,TGTGCCAGTAGTAAGAAAGACAGGGGGCTTAATGAGCAGTTCTTC,CASSKKDRGLNEQFF
-,TRBV10-3,TRBJ2-7,14,-,TGTGCCATCAGTGGCGGACTAAACTCCTACGAGCAGTACTTC,CAISGGLNSYEQYF
TRBD1,TRBV10-2,TRBJ1-5,13,-,TGCGCCAGCGGGACAGTCATCGATCAGCCCCAGCATTTT,CASGTVIDQPQHF
-,TRBV5-6,TRBJ2-7,13,-,TGTGCCAGCAGCAAGGGGGGTTCCTACGAGCAGTACTTC,CASSKGGSYEQYF
TRBD1,TRBV2,TRBJ1-3,14,-,TGTGCCAGCAGTGGACAGGGCATAGGAAACACCATATATTTT,CASSGQGIGNTIYF
-,TRBV7-9,TRBJ1-5,14,once,TGTGCCAGCAGCTTAGGGCTGGGGAATCAGCCCCAGCATTTT,CASSLGLGNQPQHF
-,TRBV10-3,TRBJ2-1,16,-,TGTGCCATCACCCCGTCGGGGGCTGTTTCCTACAATGAGCAGTTCTTC,CAITPSGAVSYNEQFF
-,TRBV27,TRBJ2-1,14,-,TGTGCCAGCAGTCCCGCTTCGGGGTTCAATGAGCAGTTCTTC,CASSPASGFNEQFF
-,TRBV7-9,TRBJ2-7,13,-,TGTGCCAGCAGCCCGGGGCCGGGCTCCGAGCAGTACTTC,CASSPGPGSEQYF
-,TRBV28,TRBJ2-7,15,-,TGTGCCAGCAACAGCCGGGACGGGGTCTCCTACGAGCAGTACTTC,CASNSRDGVSYEQYF
TRBD1,TRBV5-6,TRBJ1-5,14,-,TGTGCCAGCAGCTATGGACAGGGTAGCAGGGCCCAGCATTTT,CASSYGQGSRAQHF
TRBD2,TRBV29-1,TRBJ2-7,13,-,TGCAGCGTTTTAGGGACTAGCGTCTACGAGCAGTACTTC,CSVLGTSVYEQYF
-,TRBV19,TRBJ1-1,12,-,TGTGCCAGTAGGCCGGACGGCTCTGAAGCTTTCTTT,CASRPDGSEAFF
-,TRBV11-3,TRBJ2-1,15,-,TGTGCCAGCAGCTATACAAACAACCCCTACAATGAGCAGTTCTTC,CASSYTNNPYNEQFF
TRBD2,TRBV27,TRBJ2-7,15,-,TGTGCCAGCAGTTTACGCGGGAGTTTCTCCTACGAGCAGTACTTC,CASSLRGSFSYEQYF
-,TRBV21-1,TRBJ2-5,17,-,TGTGCCAGCAGCAGACAGGGGGCCCAAATGTACCAAGAGACCCAGTACTTC,CASSRQGAQMYQETQYF
-,TRBV2,TRBJ1-1,13,-,TGTGCCAGCCAGGGTGAAATGAACACTGAAGCTTTCTTT,CASQGEMNTEAFF
TRBD1,TRBV5-1,TRBJ2-1,15,-,TGCGCCAGCAGCTCGGGTAGGACAGGGGCAGATGAGCAGTTCTTC,CASSSGRTGADEQFF
-,TRBV11-3,TRBJ2-6,17,-,TGTGCCAGCAGCCCTAGCGGGACAGGGTCTGGGGCCAACGTCCTGACTTTC,CASSPSGTGSGANVLTF
-,TRBV10-3,TRBJ2-3,16,once,TGTGCCATCAGTGAGTATGGGACCGAGCGGACAGATACGCAGTATTTT,CAISEYGTERTDTQYF
-,TRBV30,TRBJ2-3,14,few,TGTGCCTGGATGTGGGGCAGGGGAACAGATACGCAGTATTTT,CAWMWGRGTDTQYF
-,TRBV9,TRBJ2-1,15,-,TGTGCCAGCAGCCCCCGACCGGGACACCGAGAGGAGCAGTTCTTC,CASSPRPGHREEQFF
TRBD2,TRBV10-3,TRBJ2-3,16,-,TGTGCCATCAGTGAGTCCCTAGCGGGAGAAGTGGATACGCAGTATTTT,CAISESLAGEVDTQYF
TRBD1,TRBV27,TRBJ1-1,13,-,TGTGCCAGCAGTCAGGGGGACAGGGCTTTCGCTTTCTTT,CASSQGDRAFAFF